This T cell receptor (beta chain) was captured by sequencing in a study of blood T cell repertoires in COVID-19. Libraries were prepared by immunoSEQ multiplex PCR; TCRdb keeps only in-frame clonotypes and omits some of them. The sample holds a few hundred thousand clones; 70% to 90% are singletons and the top ten take 4.4%. This clonotype was obtained from a man aged 45 to 65 with acute or convalescent COVID-19. The sequencing input was peripheral blood.

The CDR3 coding sequence is TGTGCCAGCAGCTTATCGGGACTGCTCAATGAGCAGTTCTTC. As protein: CASSLSGLLNEQFF. The chain is built from TRBV7-3 and TRBJ2-1; D perhaps matches TRBD2 (6 bases). CDR1 is SGHTA, CDR2 FQGTGA, per germline. V lost 2 bases and J 6 bases, leaving 11 bases between the germline ends. The CDR3 loop spans 14 amino acids.